The 27 T cell receptor beta chains in this list originate from one sample, sequenced in a study of CD8+ T cells in alopecia areata. Sequencing used cDNA as its template, made by extracting RNA and reverse transcribing it. Method: immunoSEQ multiplex PCR; TCRdb's copy keeps in-frame clones and lacks some. Found here are 55,000 to 65,000 clones, 44% of them singletons; the top ten hold approximately 50%. Sequenced: NKG2D-low CD8+ T cells sorted from blood. These receptors were taken from a human donor with alopecia areata.

This clone was seen only a few times. V gene TRBV10-3 combines with J gene TRBJ2-7; 8 bases map to TRBD2. Looked up from germline, CDR1 is ENHRY and CDR2 is SYGVKD. The CDR3 consists of 12 residues. V trimming: 10 bases; J trimming: 3 bases; junction bases outside the gene matches: 5. CDR3: CATQGTSYEQYF. The CDR3 DNA reads as TGTGCCACCCAAGGGACTAGCTACGAGCAGTACTTC.

The V gene is TRBV4-3, the J gene TRBJ2-7; 9 bases fit TRBD1. The length of the CDR3 is 12 residues. Germline CDR1 LGHNA, CDR2 YSLEER. The J segment lost 7 bases and the V segment lost 3 bases, leaving 1 base of the junction unmatched. CDR3 residues: CASSHGTGEQYF. CDR3 sequence (DNA): TGCGCCAGCAGCCACGGGACAGGGGAGCAGTACTTC.

The chain employs TRBV6-4 and TRBJ2-7; D gene uncertain. Per the germline V gene, CDR1 is MRHNA and CDR2 is SNTAGT. The germline V and J ends were trimmed by 3 bases and 9 bases, with 12 bases remaining between them. The CDR3 is 12 residues long. This CDR3 is CASSEGSMGQYF. Here the CDR3 DNA reads TGTGCCAGCAGTGAGGGCAGCATGGGGCAGTACTTC.

The chain is built from TRBV15 and TRBJ2-7; the D is unclear. Germline V gene data show CDR1 as LNHNV and CDR2 as YYDKDF (reference sequence). V lost 2 bases and J lost 2, with 10 bases in between. The CDR3 has 14 residues. The CDR3 DNA sequence: TGTGCCACCAGCAGAACCGACGGTACCTACGAGCAGTACTTC. It yields the protein CATSRTDGTYEQYF.

The genes are TRBV19 and TRBJ1-1; D is undetermined. CDR1 and CDR2 from the germline V gene are LNHDA and SQIVND (reference sequence). The CDR3 totals 14 residues. V lost 5 bases to trimming and J lost 3 bases, with 13 bases between them. DNA for the CDR3: TGTGCCAGTAGTGACGGGGTAGGGTACACTGAAGCTTTCTTT. It translates to CASSDGVGYTEAFF.

The chain is built from TRBV5-1 and TRBJ2-7; 9 bases are shared with TRBD1. Germline lookup yields CDR1 SGHRS and CDR2 YFSETQ. Germline trimming cut 6 bases from V and 4 bases from J; bases unmatched to any gene: 8. The CDR3 consists of 14 residues. CDR3 loop: CASKGEGTGYEQYF. CDR3 sequence (DNA): TGCGCCAGCAAGGGGGAAGGGACAGGGTACGAGCAGTACTTC.

The chain uses TRBV30 and TRBJ1-3; D unclear. Germline V gene data show CDR1 as GTSNPN and CDR2 as SVGIG (reference sequence). Trimming stripped 4 bases from V and 3 bases from J, with 7 bases between. The CDR3 is 12 residues long. The CDR3 bases are TGTGCCTGGAAGAAGTATGGAAACACCATATATTTT. Protein product: CAWKKYGNTIYF. The whole variable domain, remainder taken from reference TRBV30 and TRBJ1-3, is SQTIHQWPATLVQPVGSPLSLECTVEGTSNPNLYWYRQAAGRGLQLLFYSVGIGQISSEVPQNLSASRPQDRQFILSSKKLLLSDSGFYLCAWKKYGNTIYFGEGSWLTVV.

This clone is a singleton in its sample. The chain combines TRBV7-2 with TRBJ2-2, with D perhaps matching TRBD2 (6 bases). CDR3 length: 16 residues. The germline V gene has CDR1 SGHTA and CDR2 FQGNSA. V lost 4 bases and J 4 bases, leaving 16 bases between the germline ends. The CDR3 region has the DNA TGTGCCAGCAGCTCCTCCCGGGACTCCCCCACCGGGGAGCTGTTTTTT. Translated, it gives CASSSSRDSPTGELFF.

This chain joins TRBV28 and TRBJ1-4, with 9 bases that match TRBD1. After removal of 5 bases from V and 6 bases from J, the junction contained 16 bases not matched to a gene. This CDR3 has 18 residues. Germline CDR1 MDHEN, CDR2 SYDVKM. CDR3: CASSLNRGRYIRDEKLFF. In DNA form, the CDR3 reads TGTGCCAGCAGTCTTAACAGGGGGCGTTATATTCGGGATGAAAAACTGTTTTTT.

This clone showed up just a few times. The chain is built from TRBV7-2 and TRBJ2-1, with 14 nucleotides matching TRBD2. From germline, CDR1 is SGHTA and CDR2 FQGNSA. With V trimmed by 1 base and J by 9 bases, 5 bases remained unmatched. The CDR3 has 16 amino acids. The CDR3 DNA reads TGTGCCAGCAGCTTAGAGACTAGCGGGAGGGCCGGTGAGCAGTTCTTC. Residues: CASSLETSGRAGEQFF.

The V and J genes are TRBV27 and TRBJ2-7; TRBD1 matches at 9 bases. Germline values: CDR1 MNHEY, CDR2 SMNVEV (reference sequence). The CDR3 is 12 residues long. The junction had 0 bases not matched to a gene; V was cut back by 6 bases and J by 3 bases. In DNA form, the CDR3 reads TGTGCCAGCAGGACAGGGGGCTACGAGCAGTACTTC. This codes for CASRTGGYEQYF.

V and J are TRBV7-3 and TRBJ2-1; 11 bases match TRBD2. This CDR3 region has 15 residues. V was clipped by 5 bases and J by 3 bases; unmatched bases: 3. Germline CDR1 and CDR2: SGHTA and FQGTGA. In DNA form, the CDR3 reads TGTGCCAGCAGCCAACTAGCGGGGGACTACAATGAGCAGTTCTTC. Encoded protein: CASSQLAGDYNEQFF.

This clone has more than one count but fewer than ten. The chain is built from TRBV28 and TRBJ2-1; D gene ambiguous. Germline V gene data show CDR1 as MDHEN and CDR2 as SYDVKM. The germline V and J ends were trimmed by 5 bases and 4 bases, with 12 bases remaining between them. The CDR3 is made up of 14 amino acids. Written as DNA, the CDR3 is TGTGCCAGCAGTAACGGATCGGGTTACAATGAGCAGTTCTTC. It yields the protein CASSNGSGYNEQFF. The entire variable domain, with the rest obtained from reference TRBV28 and TRBJ2-1, is as follows: DVKVTQSSRYLVKRTGEKVFLECVQDMDHENMFWYRQDPGLGLRLIYFSYDVKMKEKGDIPEGYSVSREKKERFSLILESASTNQTSMYLCASSNGSGYNEQFFGPGTRLTVL.

This chain links TRBV27 with TRBJ2-3; D is unclear. Per germline, CDR1 MNHEY and CDR2 SMNVEV (reference sequence). This CDR3 spans 16 amino acids. Between the trimmed V and J ends, which lost 4 bases and 1 base, there was a span of 15 bases. CDR3 region: CASSYFPRRGTDTQYF. DNA of the CDR3: TGTGCCAGCAGTTACTTCCCCCGCCGGGGCACAGATACGCAGTATTTT.

The gene calls are TRBV29-1 and TRBJ2-3, with TRBD2 identical over 8 bases. This CDR3 has 15 residues. In germline, CDR1 is SQVTM, CDR2 ANQGSEA. V dropped 6 bases and J dropped 8; count of bases not matched to a gene: 16. The CDR3: CSVEKLAEPLGTQYF. The DNA of the CDR3 is TGCAGCGTAGAGAAACTAGCGGAGCCCCTAGGTACGCAGTATTTT.

This clone has only a few counts. The chain is built from TRBV7-2 and TRBJ2-5, with 12 bases matching TRBD1. The trim removed 4 bases at V and 4 bases at J, leaving 7 bases unmatched. The CDR3 runs 16 residues. The germline gives CDR1 SGHTA, CDR2 FQGNSA. The chain's CDR3 is CASSWERDRGRETQYF. CDR3 in DNA: TGTGCCAGCAGCTGGGAAAGGGACAGGGGGCGAGAGACCCAGTACTTC. Drawing the rest from reference TRBV7-2 and TRBJ2-5, the complete variable domain is GAGVSQSPSNKVTEKGKDVELRCDPISGHTALYWYRQSLGQGLEFLIYFQGNSAPDKSGLPSDRFSAERTGGSVSTLTIQRTQQEDSAVYLCASSWERDRGRETQYFGPGTRLLVL.

This clone was detected many times. The gene calls are TRBV7-8 and TRBJ2-1; no definite D call. V was shortened by 7 bases and J by 10 bases, with 14 bases between the two germline ends. The CDR3 sequence is 12 residues long. Per the germline V gene, CDR1 is SGHVS and CDR2 is FQNEAQ. The CDR3: CASNNPTLEQFF. In DNA form, the CDR3 reads TGTGCCAGCAACAACCCGACTTTGGAGCAGTTCTTC.

The chain has TRBV29-1 and TRBJ1-5; 8 bases are shared with TRBD1. Germline V CDR1 and CDR2: SQVTM, ANQGSEA. Unmatched junction bases numbered 2, after V lost 4 bases and J lost 0 bases. The CDR3 contains 14 residues. In DNA form, the CDR3 reads TGCAGCGTTGGGGACAGGCTTAGCAATCAGCCCCAGCATTTT. Encoded protein: CSVGDRLSNQPQHF.

CDR3 loop: CASSGGDLDYEQYF. CDR3 in DNA: TGCGCCAGCAGCGGGGGGGACTTGGACTACGAGCAGTACTTC. The chain uses TRBV5-1 and TRBJ2-7; TRBD2 aligns across 7 bases. The CDR3 spans 14 residues. The trim removed 4 bases at V and 3 bases at J, leaving 7 bases unmatched. Germline lookup yields CDR1 SGHRS and CDR2 YFSETQ. Looking up the rest from reference TRBV5-1 and TRBJ2-7 gives the full variable domain: KAGVTQTPRYLIKTRGQQVTLSCSPISGHRSVSWYQQTPGQGLQFLFEYFSETQRNKGNFPGRFSGRQFSNSRSEMNVSTLELGDSALYLCASSGGDLDYEQYFGPGTRLTVT.

The V and J genes are TRBV27 and TRBJ2-2; D not certain. This CDR3 spans 14 amino acids. CDR1 is MNHEY, CDR2 SMNVEV, per germline (reference sequence). Trimming removed 4 bases from V and 1 base from J, with 7 bases in between. CDR3 nucleotides: TGTGCCAGCAGTTATTCAGGGAACACCGGGGAGCTGTTTTTT. Its protein product is CASSYSGNTGELFF.

The chain links TRBV27 to TRBJ1-6; a weak D match, TRBD1 (5 bases). The CDR3 extends over 14 amino acids. The germline gives CDR1 MNHEY, CDR2 SMNVEV (reference sequence). The ends were cut back, 5 bases at V and 7 bases at J, with 12 bases in the middle. CDR3 loop: CASSPQGGNSPLHF. CDR3 in DNA: TGTGCCAGCAGTCCGCAGGGCGGGAATTCACCCCTCCACTTT.

CDR3 DNA: TGCGCCAGCAGCACCCGACAGGGGTACGATGAGCAGTTCTTC. Amino acids: CASSTRQGYDEQFF. This chain uses TRBV4-1 with TRBJ2-1; 8 nucleotides agree with TRBD1. J was trimmed by 8 bases and V by 5 bases; bases with no gene match: 8. Germline V CDR1 and CDR2: MGHRA, YSYEKL. The CDR3 consists of 14 residues.

There are a few counts of this clone. The rearrangement uses TRBV29-1 and TRBJ2-1, with no clear D. Germline V gene sequence: CDR1 SQVTM, CDR2 ANQGSEA. The CDR3 sequence is 17 residues long. Trimming cost V 0 bases and J 0 bases, with 15 bases left between them. CDR3: CSVEDLQGFNSYNEQFF. Written as DNA, the CDR3 is TGCAGCGTTGAAGATCTTCAAGGGTTTAACTCCTACAATGAGCAGTTCTTC.

This clone was observed a handful of times. The chain employs TRBV5-1 and TRBJ1-1; D is unclear. The CDR3 loop spans 12 amino acids. V lost 0 bases, J lost 11 bases, and 11 bases lay in between. Germline-derived CDR1 and CDR2 are SGHRS and YFSETQ. The CDR3 is CASSLGAREAFF. CDR3 DNA sequence: TGCGCCAGCAGCTTGGGGGCCCGGGAGGCTTTCTTT.

A remark on this clone: A junction end diverges from the germline sequence, so it may reflect a read error. The CDR3: CASSLAFQGGNTEAFF. DNA of the CDR3: TGTGCCAGCAGTTTAGCGTTTCAGGGGGGCAACACTGAAGCTTTCTTT. The chain recombines TRBV13 with TRBJ1-1, with 7 bases identical to TRBD1. The CDR3 runs 16 residues. Germline CDR1 PRHDT, CDR2 FYEKMQ (reference sequence).

This clone showed up just a few times. V and J are TRBV11-2 and TRBJ2-5; D is uncertain. The CDR3 has 12 residues. V lost 5 bases and J 0 bases, leaving 4 bases between the germline ends. Germline assignment: CDR1 SGHAT and CDR2 FQNNGV. CDR3 sequence (DNA): TGTGCCAGCAGCAACGACCAAGAGACCCAGTACTTC. Translated: CASSNDQETQYF. Drawing the rest from reference TRBV11-2 and TRBJ2-5, the complete variable domain is EAGVAQSPRYKIIEKRQSVAFWCNPISGHATLYWYQQILGQGPKLLIQFQNNGVVDDSQLPKDRFSAERLKGVDSTLKIQPAKLEDSAVYLCASSNDQETQYFGPGTRLLVL.

The rearrangement links TRBV2 to TRBJ2-7, with TRBD1 matching over 9 bases. The CDR3 spans 12 residues. The J segment lost 6 bases and the V segment lost 6 bases, leaving 3 bases of the junction unmatched. Germline V gives CDR1 SNHLY, CDR2 FYNNEI. The CDR3, as DNA: TGTGCCAGCAGGGGACAGGGCGGCGAGCAGTACTTC. It specifies CASRGQGGEQYF.